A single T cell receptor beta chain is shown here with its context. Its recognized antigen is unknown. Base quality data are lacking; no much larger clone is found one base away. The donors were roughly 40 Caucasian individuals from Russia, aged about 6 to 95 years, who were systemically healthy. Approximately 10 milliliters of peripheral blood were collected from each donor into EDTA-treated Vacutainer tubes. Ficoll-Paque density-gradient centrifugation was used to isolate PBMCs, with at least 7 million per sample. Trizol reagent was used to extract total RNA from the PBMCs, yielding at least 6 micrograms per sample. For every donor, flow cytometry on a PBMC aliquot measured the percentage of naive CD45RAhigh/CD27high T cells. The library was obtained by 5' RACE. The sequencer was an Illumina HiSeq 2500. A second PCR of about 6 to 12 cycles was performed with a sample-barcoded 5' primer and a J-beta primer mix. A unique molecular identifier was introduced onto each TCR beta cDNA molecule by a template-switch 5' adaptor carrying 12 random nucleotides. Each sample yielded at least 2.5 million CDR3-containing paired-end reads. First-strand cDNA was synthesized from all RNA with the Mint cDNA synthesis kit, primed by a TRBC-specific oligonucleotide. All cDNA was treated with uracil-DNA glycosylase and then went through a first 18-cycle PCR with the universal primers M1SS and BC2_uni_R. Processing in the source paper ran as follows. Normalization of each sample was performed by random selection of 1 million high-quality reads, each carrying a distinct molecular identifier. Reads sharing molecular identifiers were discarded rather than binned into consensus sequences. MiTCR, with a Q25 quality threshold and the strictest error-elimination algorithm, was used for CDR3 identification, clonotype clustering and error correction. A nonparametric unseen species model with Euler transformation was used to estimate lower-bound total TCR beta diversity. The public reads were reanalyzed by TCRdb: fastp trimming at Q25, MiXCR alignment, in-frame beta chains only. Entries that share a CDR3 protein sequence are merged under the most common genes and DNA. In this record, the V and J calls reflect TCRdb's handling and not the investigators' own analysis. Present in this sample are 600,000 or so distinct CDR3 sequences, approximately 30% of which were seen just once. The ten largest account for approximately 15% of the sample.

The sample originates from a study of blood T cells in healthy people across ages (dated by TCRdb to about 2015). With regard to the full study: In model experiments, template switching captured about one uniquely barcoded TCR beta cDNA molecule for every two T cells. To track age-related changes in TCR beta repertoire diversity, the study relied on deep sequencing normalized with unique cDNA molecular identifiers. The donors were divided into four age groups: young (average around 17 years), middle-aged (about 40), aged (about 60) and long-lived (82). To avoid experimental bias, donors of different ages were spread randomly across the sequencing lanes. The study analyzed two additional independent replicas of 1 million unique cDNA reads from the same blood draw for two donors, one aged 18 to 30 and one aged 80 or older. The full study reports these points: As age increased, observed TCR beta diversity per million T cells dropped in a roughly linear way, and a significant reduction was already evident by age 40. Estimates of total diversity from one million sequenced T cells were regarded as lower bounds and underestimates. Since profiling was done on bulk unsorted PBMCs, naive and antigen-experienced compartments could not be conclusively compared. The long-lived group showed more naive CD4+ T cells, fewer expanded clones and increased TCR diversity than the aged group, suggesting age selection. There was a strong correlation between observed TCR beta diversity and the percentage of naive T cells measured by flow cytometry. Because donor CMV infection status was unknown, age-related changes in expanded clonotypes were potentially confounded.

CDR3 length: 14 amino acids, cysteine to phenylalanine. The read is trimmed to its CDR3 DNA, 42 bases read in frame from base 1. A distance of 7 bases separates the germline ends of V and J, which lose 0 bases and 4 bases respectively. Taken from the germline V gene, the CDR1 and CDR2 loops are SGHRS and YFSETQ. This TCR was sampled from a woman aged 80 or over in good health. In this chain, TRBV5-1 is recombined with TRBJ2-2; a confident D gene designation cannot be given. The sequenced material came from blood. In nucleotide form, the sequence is TGCGCCAGCAGCTTGGTGCAGACCACCGGGGAGCTGTTTTTT. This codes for CASSLVQTTGELFF.